Listed below are T cell receptor beta chains from one sample, sequenced in a study of shared clonotypes between healthy human individuals. Clones were read by immunoSEQ multiplex PCR, and TCRdb kept only the in-frame ones, dropping some. The sample has 2 million to 2.5 million clones, roughly 90% seen once. The sample was naive CD4+ T cells from PBMCs. Receptors were obtained from a man younger than 35 in good health. Some clones in this sample may be carry-over from other donors' samples. CDR3s include the opening cysteine and the closing phenylalanine or tryptophan. A D gene is named only where the DNA matches it firmly. Rows may omit the clone size; those that give it use once, few, many or a size class.

d_call: TRBD2; clone_size: once; j_call: TRBJ2-3; v_call: TRBV7-3; cdr3_nt: TGTGCCAGCAGCTTGGGACTAGCGGGAGCGGGTACGCAGTATTTT; cdr3_aa: CASSLGLAGAGTQYF
d_call: .; clone_size: .; j_call: TRBJ2-7; v_call: TRBV28; cdr3_nt: TGTGCCAGCAGCACTAGAGTCCGGCGGCAGTACTTC; cdr3_aa: CASSTRVRRQYF
d_call: .; clone_size: .; j_call: TRBJ2-7; v_call: TRBV27; cdr3_nt: TGTGCCAGCAGTTTATTGGGTAGATCCTACGAGCAGTACTTC; cdr3_aa: CASSLLGRSYEQYF
d_call: TRBD2; clone_size: .; j_call: TRBJ2-7; v_call: TRBV5-1; cdr3_nt: TGCGCCAGCAGCTTGGCCGGGACTAGTCTCGAGCAGTACTTC; cdr3_aa: CASSLAGTSLEQYF
d_call: .; clone_size: .; j_call: TRBJ1-1; v_call: TRBV7-9; cdr3_nt: TGTGCCAGCAGGACCAAGGACGGCCTTGAAGCTTTCTTT; cdr3_aa: CASRTKDGLEAFF
d_call: TRBD1; clone_size: .; j_call: TRBJ1-1; v_call: TRBV18; cdr3_nt: TGTGCCAGCTCACCTAGGACAGGGACCCTCATGAACACTGAAGCTTTCTTT; cdr3_aa: CASSPRTGTLMNTEAFF
d_call: .; clone_size: .; j_call: TRBJ2-1; v_call: TRBV6-4; cdr3_nt: TGTGCCAGCAGCCAACGGAATGGATACAATGAGCAGTTCTTC; cdr3_aa: CASSQRNGYNEQFF
d_call: .; clone_size: .; j_call: TRBJ1-3; v_call: TRBV5-1; cdr3_nt: TGCGCCAGCAGCTTGGGTATGGGGGGAATCTCTGGAAACACCATATATTTT; cdr3_aa: CASSLGMGGISGNTIYF
d_call: .; clone_size: .; j_call: TRBJ1-4; v_call: TRBV5-5; cdr3_nt: TGTGCCAGCAGCTTGGGGACCGAAATAGAAAAACTGTTTTTT; cdr3_aa: CASSLGTEIEKLFF
d_call: .; clone_size: .; j_call: TRBJ1-1; v_call: TRBV28; cdr3_nt: TGTGCCAGCAGTGCGAGCGGGGTTGGCGGCACTGAAGCTTTCTTT; cdr3_aa: CASSASGVGGTEAFF
d_call: .; clone_size: .; j_call: TRBJ2-3; v_call: TRBV28; cdr3_nt: TGTGCCAGCAGTTTAGGACAGTCGGGCACAGATACGCAGTATTTT; cdr3_aa: CASSLGQSGTDTQYF
d_call: TRBD2; clone_size: .; j_call: TRBJ2-7; v_call: TRBV27; cdr3_nt: TGTGCCAGCAAGCCTAGCGGCATATACGAGCAGTACTTC; cdr3_aa: CASKPSGIYEQYF
d_call: TRBD1; clone_size: .; j_call: TRBJ2-6; v_call: TRBV4-3; cdr3_nt: TGCGCCAGCAGCCGGGGGGGGACAGGGTCCTCTGGGGCCAACGTCCTGACTTTC; cdr3_aa: CASSRGGTGSSGANVLTF
d_call: .; clone_size: .; j_call: TRBJ1-1; v_call: TRBV5-1; cdr3_nt: TGCGCCAGCAGCCGGGGTCCCGAACCGGTCGCTTTCTTT; cdr3_aa: CASSRGPEPVAFF
d_call: .; clone_size: .; j_call: TRBJ1-4; v_call: TRBV6-1; cdr3_nt: TGTGCCAGCAGTGATGAGACGGGACACCTGATGGAAAAACTGTTTTTT; cdr3_aa: CASSDETGHLMEKLFF
d_call: TRBD2; clone_size: .; j_call: TRBJ2-1; v_call: TRBV29-1; cdr3_nt: TGCAGCGCTGGGGGGGTAGGTGGGCAGTTCTTC; cdr3_aa: CSAGGVGGQFF
d_call: .; clone_size: .; j_call: TRBJ2-5; v_call: TRBV11-2; cdr3_nt: TGTGCCAGCAGCTTAGACGGGTGGGCCCAAGAGACCCAGTACTTC; cdr3_aa: CASSLDGWAQETQYF
d_call: .; clone_size: .; j_call: TRBJ1-1; v_call: TRBV5-6; cdr3_nt: TGTGCCAGCAGCTTTTATATGAACACTGAAGCTTTCTTT; cdr3_aa: CASSFYMNTEAFF
d_call: .; clone_size: .; j_call: TRBJ2-1; v_call: TRBV7-9; cdr3_nt: TGTGCCAGCACCAGGTATGAAGGAGCCAAGCAGTTCTTC; cdr3_aa: CASTRYEGAKQFF